The next 26 T cell receptor beta chains were all read from a single sample in a study of blood T cell repertoires in COVID-19. Clones were read by immunoSEQ multiplex PCR, and TCRdb kept only the in-frame ones, dropping some. This table holds some 450,000 clones, 80% to 90% found once. The sequencing input was peripheral blood. These receptors all come from a man aged 18 to 30 with COVID-19, enrolled during active disease.

The CDR3 loop reads CASSPLSGSTDTQYF. The CDR3 bases are TGTGCCAGCAGTCCACTCAGCGGGAGCACAGATACGCAGTATTTT. This chain connects TRBV6-5 to TRBJ2-3, with D possibly TRBD2 on 6 matching bases. There are 15 residues in the CDR3. CDR1 and CDR2 from the germline V gene are MNHEY and SVGAGI. V lost 5 bases and J 0 bases, leaving 12 bases between the germline ends.

The rearrangement joins TRBV2 to TRBJ2-1; 8 bases map to TRBD2. V lost 10 bases and J lost 3; bases outside the gene matches: 2. Germline V gene data show CDR1 as SNHLY and CDR2 as FYNNEI. This CDR3 has 12 amino acids. The CDR3 loop reads CATGLVYNEQFF. The DNA for the CDR3 is TGTGCCACGGGACTAGTCTACAATGAGCAGTTCTTC.

V gene TRBV7-3 combines with J gene TRBJ2-1; TRBD1 might be the D (6 bases). Between the trimmed V and J ends, which lost 5 bases and 9 bases, there was a span of 17 bases. CDR1 SGHTA and CDR2 FQGTGA come from the germline V gene. The CDR3 length is 14 residues. The CDR3 DNA is TGTGCCAGCAGCGTCCAACAGGGTAGGGGTGAGCAGTTCTTC. Its translation: CASSVQQGRGEQFF.

The CDR3 protein is CASSPREGQPQHF. As DNA, the CDR3 is TGTGCCAGCAGCCCGCGGGAAGGTCAGCCCCAGCATTTT. The gene calls are TRBV7-8 and TRBJ1-5; no reliable D call. The length of the CDR3 is 13 residues. Trimming removed 5 bases from V and 6 bases from J, with 11 bases in between. Germline V gene lookup returns CDR1 SGHVS and CDR2 FQNEAQ.

This sequence joins TRBV10-1 and TRBJ1-1, with D hard to call. CDR1 and CDR2 from the germline V gene are WNHNN and SYGVQD (reference sequence). This CDR3 is 14 amino acids long. The germline V and J ends were trimmed by 9 bases and 1 base, with 15 bases remaining between them. CDR3 nucleotide sequence: TGCGCCAGAAACCGAGGGAGGGCGAACACTGAAGCTTTCTTT. Amino acids: CARNRGRANTEAFF.

The rearrangement joins TRBV11-3 to TRBJ2-7; 11 bases map to TRBD2. Trimming removed 4 bases from V and 6 bases from J; junction bases left unmatched: 5. Germline CDR1 is SGHNT and CDR2 is YENEEA. The length of the CDR3 is 14 residues. The CDR3 protein is CASSWGTSGREQYF. Here the CDR3 DNA reads TGTGCCAGCAGCTGGGGGACTAGCGGCCGCGAGCAGTACTTC. Using reference TRBV11-3 and TRBJ2-7 for the parts outside the CDR3, the full variable domain is EAGVVQSPRYKIIEKKQPVAFWCNPISGHNTLYWYLQNLGQGPELLIRYENEEAVDDSQLPKDRFSAERLKGVDSTLKIQPAELGDSAVYLCASSWGTSGREQYFGPGTRLTVT.

The rearrangement uses TRBV7-3 and TRBJ2-1; D uncertain. This CDR3 has 15 residues. Germline V gene data show CDR1 as SGHTA and CDR2 as FQGTGA. V lost 2 bases and J 3 bases, leaving 11 bases between the germline ends. The DNA of the CDR3 is TGTGCCAGCAGCTTATTCAACGGTAACTACAATGAGCAGTTCTTC. Translated, it gives CASSLFNGNYNEQFF.

This chain joins TRBV28 and TRBJ2-3; no definite D call. The CDR3 totals 13 residues. V gave up 3 bases and J gave up 6 bases, with 10 bases separating them. Germline V CDR1 and CDR2: MDHEN, SYDVKM. The CDR3 sequence is CASSLSPMDTQYF. The DNA for the CDR3 is TGTGCCAGCAGTTTGAGCCCCATGGATACGCAGTATTTT.

The chain employs TRBV5-1 and TRBJ1-3, with D unclear. The CDR3 consists of 13 residues. Deletions cut 5 bases from V and 6 bases from J, with 12 bases between. Germline V lookup: CDR1 SGHRS, CDR2 YFSETQ. In DNA form, the CDR3 reads TGCGCCAGCAGAAAAACGGGAGAAAACACCATATATTTT. Its protein product is CASRKTGENTIYF.

The DNA for the CDR3 is TGTGCCAGCAGCGTTCAGGGGCTAACCTACAATGAGCAGTTCTTC. Translation gives CASSVQGLTYNEQFF. V usage is TRBV9 and J usage is TRBJ2-1; a weak D match, TRBD1 (6 bases). The length of the CDR3 is 15 residues. V gave up 2 bases and J gave up 2 bases, with 11 bases separating them. CDR1 is SGDLS and CDR2 is YYNGEE in the germline V gene.

This sequence joins TRBV4-1 and TRBJ2-7, with TRBD2 matching 10 bases. The CDR3 covers 16 residues. Trimming took 2 bases from V and 5 from J; bases not matched to a gene: 9. Germline CDR1 reads MGHRA; CDR2 reads YSYEKL. CDR3 in DNA: TGCGCCAGCAGCCAAACACGGCTAGCGGGAGCCCACGAGCAGTACTTC. The encoded protein is CASSQTRLAGAHEQYF.

As to this clone: Within the sample, other DNA sequences also encode this same CDR3. V is TRBV7-9 and J is TRBJ2-7; D possibly corresponds to TRBD1 (6 bases). The CDR3 consists of 13 residues. The germline CDR1 and CDR2 sequences are SEHNR and FQNEAQ (reference sequence). Trimming stripped 6 bases from V and 2 bases from J, with 11 bases between. CDR3: CASSPGQTYEQYF. The DNA of the CDR3 is TGTGCCAGCAGTCCAGGACAGACCTACGAGCAGTACTTC.

The CDR3 region has the DNA TGTGCCAGCAGCCATGACAGAACCTACGAGCAGTACTTC. It specifies CASSHDRTYEQYF. The V call is TRBV5-6, the J call TRBJ2-7; D is possibly TRBD1 (5 bases). CDR1 and CDR2 (germline): SGHDT, YYEEEE. The germline V and J ends were trimmed by 4 bases and 2 bases, with 10 bases remaining between them. This CDR3 contains 13 residues.

Concerning this clone: In the same sample, other DNA sequences code for this CDR3. V usage is TRBV6-5 and J usage is TRBJ1-5; D is undetermined. Looked up from germline, CDR1 is MNHEY and CDR2 is SVGAGI. The CDR3 consists of 14 residues. Trimming took 6 bases from V and 2 from J, leaving 11 bases between them. The DNA for the CDR3 is TGTGCCAGCAGGCCAGATCGGGGCAATCAGCCCCAGCATTTT. Amino acid sequence: CASRPDRGNQPQHF.

The J gene is TRBJ2-7, the V gene TRBV30, with 11 bases matching TRBD2. The germline gives CDR1 GTSNPN, CDR2 SVGIG (reference sequence). The CDR3 loop spans 14 amino acids. After removal of 5 bases from V and 5 bases from J, the junction contained 8 bases not matched to a gene. The CDR3 sequence is CAWELAGGLDEQYF. In nucleotides, the CDR3 is TGTGCCTGGGAGTTAGCGGGAGGGCTTGACGAGCAGTACTTC.

The rearrangement joins TRBV27 to TRBJ2-7, with a weak D call TRBD2 (5 bases). Per the germline V gene, CDR1 is MNHEY and CDR2 is SMNVEV (reference sequence). CDR3 size: 15 residues. Trimming pared 2 bases from V and 5 bases from J, leaving 16 bases between. The CDR3: CASSLSWSGGNEQYF. DNA of the CDR3: TGTGCCAGCAGTTTAAGTTGGTCAGGAGGTAACGAGCAGTACTTC.

The chain combines TRBV10-2 with TRBJ1-6; a weak D match, TRBD1 (5 bases). The CDR3 loop spans 14 amino acids. The germline gives CDR1 WSHSY, CDR2 SAAADI. V lost 4 bases, J lost 7 bases, and 11 bases lay in between. CDR3 sequence reads: CASSVAGPNSPLHF. In DNA, the CDR3 is TGCGCCAGCAGTGTAGCGGGGCCAAATTCACCCCTCCACTTT.

This chain uses TRBV7-2 with TRBJ1-6, with a weak D call TRBD1 (5 bases). This CDR3 is built from 14 residues. From germline, CDR1 is SGHTA and CDR2 FQGNSA. The germline V and J ends were trimmed by 5 bases and 7 bases, with 12 bases remaining between them. CDR3 DNA sequence: TGTGCCAGCAGCCTACAGGTGGTGAATTCACCCCTCCACTTT. This translates into CASSLQVVNSPLHF.

This rearrangement joins TRBV6-5 to TRBJ2-7; 7 nucleotides align to TRBD2. J was trimmed by 3 bases and V by 6 bases; bases with no gene match: 8. The CDR3 has 14 amino acids. Germline V gene sequence: CDR1 MNHEY, CDR2 SVGAGI. The CDR3 sequence is CASSQRGNLYEQYF. The CDR3 DNA is TGTGCCAGCAGCCAGCGGGGCAACCTCTACGAGCAGTACTTC.

Only one count was recorded for this clone. The CDR3 sequence is CASSGQGYNEKLFF. The CDR3 coding sequence is TGTGCCAGCAGTGGACAGGGCTATAATGAAAAACTGTTTTTT. The V and J genes are TRBV2 and TRBJ1-4; 7 bases align to TRBD1. With 4 bases clipped from V and 4 bases from J, the junction kept 3 bases outside the gene matches. Germline lookup yields CDR1 SNHLY and CDR2 FYNNEI. The CDR3 covers 14 residues.

This sequence joins TRBV3-1 (or the pseudogene TRBV3-2) and TRBJ1-1; possibly TRBD1 for D (5 bases). The germline V gene encodes CDR1 LGHDT and CDR2 YNNKEL (reference sequence). This CDR3 region has 17 residues. V was cut by 1 base and J by 7 bases, with 22 bases left in between. The CDR3 is CASSQAAWGPGGVEAFF. For the CDR3, the DNA is TGTGCCAGCAGCCAAGCCGCCTGGGGCCCAGGAGGGGTTGAAGCTTTCTTT.

The chain employs TRBV30 and TRBJ1-5; 7 bases fit TRBD1. The V and J ends lost 3 bases and 4 bases, in that order; junction bases with no gene match: 3. CDR3 length: 13 residues. CDR1 is GTSNPN and CDR2 is SVGIG in the germline V gene (reference sequence). Here the CDR3 reads CAWSKQGNQPQHF. The CDR3 nucleotides are TGTGCCTGGAGCAAACAGGGGAATCAGCCCCAGCATTTT.

The genes are TRBV5-8 and TRBJ2-3; 9 nucleotides align to TRBD2. The CDR3 is 17 residues long. Trimming cost V 0 bases and J 1 base; bases outside gene matches: 6. The germline gives CDR1 SGHTS, CDR2 YDEGEE. Here the CDR3 reads CASSLGTSVGGTDTQYF. The CDR3 DNA is TGTGCCAGCAGCTTGGGGACTAGCGTGGGTGGCACAGATACGCAGTATTTT.

The V gene is TRBV7-9, the J gene TRBJ2-1; 7 bases are a match to TRBD2. V shed 6 bases and J 6 bases; nucleotides not matched to a gene: 8. CDR1 is SEHNR, CDR2 FQNEAQ, per germline (reference sequence). The CDR3 consists of 14 residues. The CDR3 region is CASRMAGVSNEQFF. CDR3 nucleotides: TGTGCCAGCAGAATGGCGGGAGTGTCCAATGAGCAGTTCTTC.

V is TRBV28 and J is TRBJ1-1; 9 nucleotides match TRBD1. The CDR3 contains 15 residues. Germline loops: CDR1 MDHEN, CDR2 SYDVKM. J lost 1 base, V lost 7 bases, and 7 bases had no gene match. Here the CDR3 reads CASNPGGQGNTEAFF. The CDR3 DNA follows: TGTGCCAGCAACCCTGGGGGACAGGGGAACACTGAAGCTTTCTTT.

The chain combines TRBV2 with TRBJ1-1; D is unclear. The CDR3 runs 14 residues. Trimming pared 6 bases from V and 1 base from J, leaving 12 bases between. Germline V gene lookup returns CDR1 SNHLY and CDR2 FYNNEI. DNA for the CDR3: TGTGCCAGCAGGTCCCGAGCAGGGAACACTGAAGCTTTCTTT. It codes for CASRSRAGNTEAFF. The full variable domain, completed using reference TRBV2 and TRBJ1-1, is EPEVTQTPSHQVTQMGQEVILRCVPISNHLYFYWYRQILGQKVEFLVSFYNNEISEKSEIFDDQFSVERPDGSNFTLKIRSTKLEDSAMYFCASRSRAGNTEAFFGQGTRLTVV.